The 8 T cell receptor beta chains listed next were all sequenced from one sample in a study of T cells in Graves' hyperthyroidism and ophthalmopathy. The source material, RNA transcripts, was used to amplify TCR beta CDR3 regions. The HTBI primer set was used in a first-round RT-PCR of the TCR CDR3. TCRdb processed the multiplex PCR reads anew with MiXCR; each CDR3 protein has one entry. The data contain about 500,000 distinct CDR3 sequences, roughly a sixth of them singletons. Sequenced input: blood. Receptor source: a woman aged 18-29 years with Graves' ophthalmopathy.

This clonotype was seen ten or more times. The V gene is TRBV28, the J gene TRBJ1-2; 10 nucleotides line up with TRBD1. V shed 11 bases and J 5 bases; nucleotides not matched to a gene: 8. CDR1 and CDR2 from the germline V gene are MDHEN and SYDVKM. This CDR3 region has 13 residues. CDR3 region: CAVRDRGIYGYTF. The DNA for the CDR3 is TGTGCCGTCCGGGACAGGGGAATATATGGCTACACCTTC.

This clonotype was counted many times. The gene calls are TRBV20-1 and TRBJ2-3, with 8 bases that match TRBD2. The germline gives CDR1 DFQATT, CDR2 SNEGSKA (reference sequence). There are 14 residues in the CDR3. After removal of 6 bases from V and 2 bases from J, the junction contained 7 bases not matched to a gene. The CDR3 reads CSAGLGRATDTQYF. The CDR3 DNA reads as TGCAGTGCCGGACTCGGGAGGGCCACAGATACGCAGTATTTT.

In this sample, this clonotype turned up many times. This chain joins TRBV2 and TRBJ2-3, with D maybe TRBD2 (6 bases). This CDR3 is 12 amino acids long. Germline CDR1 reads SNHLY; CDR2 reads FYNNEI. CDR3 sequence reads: CAWRGSTDTQYF. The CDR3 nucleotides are TGTGCTTGGCGGGGAAGCACAGATACGCAGTATTTT.

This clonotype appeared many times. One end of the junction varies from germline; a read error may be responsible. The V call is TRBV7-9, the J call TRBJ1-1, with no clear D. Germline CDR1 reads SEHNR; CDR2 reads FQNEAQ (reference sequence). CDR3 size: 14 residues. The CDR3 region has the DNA TGTGCCAGCAGCTTAGGGGCAGTGAACACTGAAGTTTTCTTT. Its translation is CASSLGAVNTEVFF.

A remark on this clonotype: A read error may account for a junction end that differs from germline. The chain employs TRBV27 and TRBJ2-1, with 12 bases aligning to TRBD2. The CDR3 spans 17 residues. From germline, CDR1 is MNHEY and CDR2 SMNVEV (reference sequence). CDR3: CASSNGASGGAYNGQFF. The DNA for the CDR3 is TGTGCCAGCAGCAACGGGGCTAGCGGGGGGGCCTACAATGGGCAGTTCTTC.

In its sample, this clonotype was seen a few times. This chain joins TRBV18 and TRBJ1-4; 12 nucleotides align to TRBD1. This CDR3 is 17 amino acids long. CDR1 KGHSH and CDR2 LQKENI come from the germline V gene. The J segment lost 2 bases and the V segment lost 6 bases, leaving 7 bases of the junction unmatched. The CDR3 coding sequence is TGTGCCAGCTCTTCCGGGACAGGGGGCCTTACTAATGAAAAACTGTTTTTT. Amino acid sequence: CASSSGTGGLTNEKLFF.

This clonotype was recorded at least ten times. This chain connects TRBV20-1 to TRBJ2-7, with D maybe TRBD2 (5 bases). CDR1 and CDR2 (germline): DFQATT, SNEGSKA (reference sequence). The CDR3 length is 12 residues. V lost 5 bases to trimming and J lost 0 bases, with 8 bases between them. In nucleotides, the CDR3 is TGCAGTGCTTTGACTACCTCCTACGAGCAGTACTTC. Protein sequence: CSALTTSYEQYF.

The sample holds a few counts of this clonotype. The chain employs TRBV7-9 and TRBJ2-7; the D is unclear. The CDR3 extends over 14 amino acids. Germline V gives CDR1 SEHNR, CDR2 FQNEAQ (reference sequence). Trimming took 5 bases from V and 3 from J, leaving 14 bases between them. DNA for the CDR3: TGTGCCAGCAGCCCCTCTCGGCGCCTCTACGAGCAGTACTTC. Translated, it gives CASSPSRRLYEQYF.